The entry below describes one T cell receptor beta chain. The CDR3 contains 14 residues. Trimming removed 0 bases from V and 6 bases from J, with 10 bases in between. In germline, CDR1 is KGHSH, CDR2 LQKENI. The data were obtained in a study of shared clonotypes between healthy human individuals. The assay used deep level. Measured with immunoSEQ multiplex PCR; TCRdb has only the in-frame clones, and not every one. The sample has about a million clones, over 75% seen once; the top ten hold approximately 1.5%. Everyone who donated was a Caucasian adult who lived in Nashville, Tennessee. The V and J genes are TRBV18 and TRBJ2-3; unclear D gene. Sequencing was carried out using memory CD4+ T cells sorted from blood. As to subset: CD45RA-negative fraction. The clonotype was recovered from a young man in good health. CDR3 nucleotides: TGTGCCAGCTCACCACCGAGTCTTTCGGATACGCAGTATTTT. Translated: CASSPPSLSDTQYF.